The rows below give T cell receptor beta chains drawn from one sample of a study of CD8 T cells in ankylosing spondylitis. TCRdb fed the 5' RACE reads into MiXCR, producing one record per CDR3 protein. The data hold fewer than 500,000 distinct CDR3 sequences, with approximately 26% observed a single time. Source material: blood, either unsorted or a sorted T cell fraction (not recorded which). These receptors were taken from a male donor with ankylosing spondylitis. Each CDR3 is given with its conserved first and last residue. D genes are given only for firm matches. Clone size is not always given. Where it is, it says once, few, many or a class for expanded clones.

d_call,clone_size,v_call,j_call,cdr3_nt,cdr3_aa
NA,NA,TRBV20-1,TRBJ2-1,TGCAGTGCCAACCGGGACTTGAGCTCCTACAATGAGCAGTTCTTC,CSANRDLSSYNEQFF
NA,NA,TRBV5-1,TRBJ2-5,TGCGCCAGCAGCTGGGACATACAAGAGACCCAGTACTTC,CASSWDIQETQYF
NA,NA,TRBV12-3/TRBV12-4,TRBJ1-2,TGTGCCAGCAGTTTAAGTGGAGCTAACTATGGCTACACCTTC,CASSLSGANYGYTF
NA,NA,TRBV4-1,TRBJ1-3,TGCGCCAGCAGCCAAGGGGCCTCTGGAAACACCATATATTTT,CASSQGASGNTIYF
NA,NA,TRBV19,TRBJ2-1,TGTGCCAGTAGAGTCCAACGGAGCTCCTACAATGAGCAGTTCTTC,CASRVQRSSYNEQFF
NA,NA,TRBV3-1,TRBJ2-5,TGTGCCAGCAGCACCCTAAATGAAGAGACCCAGTACTTC,CASSTLNEETQYF
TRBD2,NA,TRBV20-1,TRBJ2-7,TGCAGTGCCATCGGACTAGCGGGAGCCTATTCGGGCGAGCAGTACTTC,CSAIGLAGAYSGEQYF
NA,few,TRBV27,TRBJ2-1,TGTGCCCGTAGCGGCCTAGGCTCCTACAATGAGCAGTTCTTC,CARSGLGSYNEQFF
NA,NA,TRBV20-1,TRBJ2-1,TGCAGTGCTAGAAGCCACTACAATGAGCAGTTCTTC,CSARSHYNEQFF
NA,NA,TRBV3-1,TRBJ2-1,TGTGCCAGCAGCCAACTTTCACCGGACAATGAGCAGTTCTTC,CASSQLSPDNEQFF
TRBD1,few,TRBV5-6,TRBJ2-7,TGTGCCAGCAGCCCTACAGGGGCGCAAGGGGAGCAGTACTTC,CASSPTGAQGEQYF
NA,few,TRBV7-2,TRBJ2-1,TGTGCCAGCAGCTTAGCCTGGGGGAATGAGCAGTTCTTC,CASSLAWGNEQFF
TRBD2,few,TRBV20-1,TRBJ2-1,TGCAGTGCTCCCGGGACTAGCGGGACCACCGACAATGAGCAGTTCTTC,CSAPGTSGTTDNEQFF
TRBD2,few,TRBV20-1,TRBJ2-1,TGCAGTGCTAGGGCTAGCGGACTCTCCTACAATGAGCAGTTCTTC,CSARASGLSYNEQFF
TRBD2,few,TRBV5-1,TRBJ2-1,TGCGCCAGCAGCCCGATTGAGCGGGAGGGCGCAAATGAGCAGTTCTTC,CASSPIEREGANEQFF
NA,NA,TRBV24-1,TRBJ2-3,TGTGCCACCAGTGATACCGGAACTAGCACAGATACGCAGTATTTT,CATSDTGTSTDTQYF
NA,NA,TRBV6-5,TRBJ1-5,TGTGCCAGCAGTTACTCTGGCGGTTCACAGCCCCAGCATTTT,CASSYSGGSQPQHF
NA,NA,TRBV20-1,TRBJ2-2,NA,CSSSDYHSGELFF
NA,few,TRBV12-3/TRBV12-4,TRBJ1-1,TGTGCCAGCAGTTTGACGACAGCTCGGGCTTTCTTT,CASSLTTARAFF
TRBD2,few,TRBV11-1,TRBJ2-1,TGTGCCAGCAGCTTCGCACGGGGAGTTAGCGGGAGAATGGTCAATGAGCAGTTCTTC,CASSFARGVSGRMVNEQFF
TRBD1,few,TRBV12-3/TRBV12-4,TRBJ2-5,TGTGCCAGCAGAATCGACAGGGATGGAGAGACCCAGTACTTC,CASRIDRDGETQYF
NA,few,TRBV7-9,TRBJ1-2,TGTGCCAGCAGCTTAGCAGGGGCGGAGGGCTACACCTTC,CASSLAGAEGYTF
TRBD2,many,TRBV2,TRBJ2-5,TGTGCCAGCAGTGGGCCCAGCGGGACAGAGACCCAGTACTTC,CASSGPSGTETQYF
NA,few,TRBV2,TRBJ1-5,TGTGCCAGCAGCAAGGAGACAAATCAGCCCCAGCATTTT,CASSKETNQPQHF
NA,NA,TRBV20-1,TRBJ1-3,TGCAGTGCTAGAGATGCCAGGGGCTCTGGAAACACCATATATTTT,CSARDARGSGNTIYF
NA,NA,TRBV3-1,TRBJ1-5,TGTGCCAGCAGCCGCCTCACGGGCAATCAGCCCCAGCATTTT,CASSRLTGNQPQHF
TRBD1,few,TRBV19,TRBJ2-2,TGTGCCAGTTGGGGACAGGGCTATACCGGGGAGCTGTTTTTT,CASWGQGYTGELFF
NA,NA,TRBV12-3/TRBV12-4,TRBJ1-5,TGTGCCAGCAGTCCCTCCACTTGGGGAAACCAGCCCCAGCATTTT,CASSPSTWGNQPQHF
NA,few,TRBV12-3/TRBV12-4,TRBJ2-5,TGTGCCAGCAGTTTGACCGATCTTAATCAGTACTTC,CASSLTDLNQYF
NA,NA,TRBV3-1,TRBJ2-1,TGTGCCAGCAGCTTCTCTGATGGGAGAAATGAGCAGTTCTTC,CASSFSDGRNEQFF
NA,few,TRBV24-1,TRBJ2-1,TGTGCCACCAGTGATCCTAGGTGGCCTGAGCAGTTCTTC,CATSDPRWPEQFF
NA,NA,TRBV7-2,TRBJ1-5,TGTGCCAGCAGCCAACTTGGGGGTGATCAGCCCCAGCATTTT,CASSQLGGDQPQHF
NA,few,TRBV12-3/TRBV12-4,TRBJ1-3,TGTGCCAGCAGTACTCCTGGAAACACCATATATTTT,CASSTPGNTIYF
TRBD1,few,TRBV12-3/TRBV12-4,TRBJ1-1,TGTGCCAGCAGTTGGGGGACAGCCACTGAAGCTTTCTTT,CASSWGTATEAFF
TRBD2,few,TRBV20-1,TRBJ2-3,TGCAGTGCTAAGGGACTAGCAGCCGGTACGCAGTATTTT,CSAKGLAAGTQYF
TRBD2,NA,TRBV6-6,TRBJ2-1,TGTGCCTCTGGCCTAGCGGGCTACAATGAGCAGTTCTTC,CASGLAGYNEQFF
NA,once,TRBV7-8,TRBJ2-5,TGTGCCAGCAGCTTAATCGGGGCCTCGGTTGAGACCCAGTACTTC,CASSLIGASVETQYF
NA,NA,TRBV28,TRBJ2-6,TGTGCCAGCAGTTTTCTAGCCTACTCTGGGGCCAACGTCCTGACTTTC,CASSFLAYSGANVLTF
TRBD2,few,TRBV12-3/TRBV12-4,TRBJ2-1,TGTGCCAGCAGACCGACTAGCGGAGTGGGAGTGAGGTACAATGAGCAGTTCTTC,CASRPTSGVGVRYNEQFF